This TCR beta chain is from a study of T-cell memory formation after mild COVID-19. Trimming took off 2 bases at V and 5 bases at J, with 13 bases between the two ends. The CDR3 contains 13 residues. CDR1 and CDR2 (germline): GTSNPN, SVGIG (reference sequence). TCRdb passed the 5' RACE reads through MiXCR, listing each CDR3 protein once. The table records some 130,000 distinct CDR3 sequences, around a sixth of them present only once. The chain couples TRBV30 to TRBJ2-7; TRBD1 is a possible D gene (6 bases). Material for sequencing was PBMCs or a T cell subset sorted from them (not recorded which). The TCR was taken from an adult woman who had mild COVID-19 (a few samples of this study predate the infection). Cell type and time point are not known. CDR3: CAWSKTGFDEQYF. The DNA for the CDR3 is TGTGCCTGGAGTAAGACAGGATTCGACGAGCAGTACTTC.